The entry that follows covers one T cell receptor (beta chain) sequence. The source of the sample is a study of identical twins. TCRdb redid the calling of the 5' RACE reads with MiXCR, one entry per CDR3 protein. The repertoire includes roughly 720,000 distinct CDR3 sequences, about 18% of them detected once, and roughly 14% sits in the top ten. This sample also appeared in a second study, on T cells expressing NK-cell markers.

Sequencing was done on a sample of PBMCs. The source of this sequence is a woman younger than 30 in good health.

CDR3 nucleotide sequence: TGTGCCACCACAGCCGGAACTGAGAACACTGAAGCTTTCTTT. This gives the protein CATTAGTENTEAFF. The V gene is TRBV18, the J gene TRBJ1-1, with D unclear. V was trimmed by 10 bases and J by 1 base, leaving 16 bases between them. Germline V gene sequence: CDR1 KGHSH, CDR2 LQKENI. This CDR3 is 14 amino acids long.